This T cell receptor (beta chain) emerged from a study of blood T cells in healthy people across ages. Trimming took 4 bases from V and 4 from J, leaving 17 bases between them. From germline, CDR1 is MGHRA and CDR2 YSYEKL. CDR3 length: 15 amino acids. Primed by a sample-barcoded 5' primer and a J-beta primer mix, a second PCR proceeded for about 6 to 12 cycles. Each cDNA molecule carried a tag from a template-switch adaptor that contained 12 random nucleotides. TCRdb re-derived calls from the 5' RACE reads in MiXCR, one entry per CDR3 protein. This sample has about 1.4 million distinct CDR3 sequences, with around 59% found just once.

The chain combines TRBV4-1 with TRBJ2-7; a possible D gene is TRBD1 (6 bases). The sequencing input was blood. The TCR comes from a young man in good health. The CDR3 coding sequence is TGCGCCAGCAGCCCCGGGCAGGACAGTAGGTACGAGCAGTACTTC. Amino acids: CASSPGQDSRYEQYF.